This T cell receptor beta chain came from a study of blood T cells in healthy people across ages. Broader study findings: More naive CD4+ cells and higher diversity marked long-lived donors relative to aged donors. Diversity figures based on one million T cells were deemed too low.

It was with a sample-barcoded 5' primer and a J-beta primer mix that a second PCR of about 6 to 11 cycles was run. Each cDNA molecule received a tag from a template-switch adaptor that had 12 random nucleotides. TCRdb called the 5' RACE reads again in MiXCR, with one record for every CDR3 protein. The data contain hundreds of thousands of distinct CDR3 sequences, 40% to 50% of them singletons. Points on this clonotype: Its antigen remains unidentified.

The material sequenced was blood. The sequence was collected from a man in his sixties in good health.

In nucleotides, the CDR3 is TGTGCCAGCAGCACTAGAGCGGACAACTCCTACAATGAGCAGTACTTC. It is translated as CASSTRADNSYNEQYF. J is TRBJ2-1 and V is TRBV7-2, with D perhaps being TRBD1 or TRBD2 (5 bases each). The tail of the sequence fits TRBJ2-7 better, so the J call may be wrong. Per germline, CDR1 SGHTA and CDR2 FQGNSA. The CDR3 runs to 16 residues.